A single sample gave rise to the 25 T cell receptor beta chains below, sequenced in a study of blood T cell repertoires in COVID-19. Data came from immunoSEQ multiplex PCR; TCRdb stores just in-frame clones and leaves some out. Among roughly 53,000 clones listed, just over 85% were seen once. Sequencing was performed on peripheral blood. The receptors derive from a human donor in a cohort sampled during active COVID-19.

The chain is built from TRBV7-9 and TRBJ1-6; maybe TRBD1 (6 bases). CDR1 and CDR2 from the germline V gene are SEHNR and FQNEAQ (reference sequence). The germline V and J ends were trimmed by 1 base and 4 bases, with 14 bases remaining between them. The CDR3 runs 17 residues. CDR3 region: CASSLEGPGDYNSPLHF. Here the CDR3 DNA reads TGTGCCAGCAGCTTAGAAGGTCCAGGGGATTATAATTCACCCCTCCACTTT.

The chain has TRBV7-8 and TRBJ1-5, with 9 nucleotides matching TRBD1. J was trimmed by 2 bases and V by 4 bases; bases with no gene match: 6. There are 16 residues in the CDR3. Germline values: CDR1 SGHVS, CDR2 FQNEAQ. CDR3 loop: CASSYGDRARNQPQHF. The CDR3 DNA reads TGTGCCAGCAGCTACGGGGACAGGGCCCGCAATCAGCCCCAGCATTTT.

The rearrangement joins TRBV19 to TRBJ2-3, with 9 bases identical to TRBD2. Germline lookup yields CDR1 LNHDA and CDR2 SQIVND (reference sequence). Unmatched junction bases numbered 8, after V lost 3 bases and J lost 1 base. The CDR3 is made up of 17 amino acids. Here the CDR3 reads CASSMHVTSGRTDTQYF. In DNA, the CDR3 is TGTGCCAGTAGTATGCATGTGACTAGCGGCCGCACAGATACGCAGTATTTT.

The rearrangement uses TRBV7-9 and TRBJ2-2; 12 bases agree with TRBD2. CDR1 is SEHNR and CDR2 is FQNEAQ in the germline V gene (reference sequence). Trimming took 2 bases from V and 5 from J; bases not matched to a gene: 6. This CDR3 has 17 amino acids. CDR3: CASSLIFGTSGTGELFF. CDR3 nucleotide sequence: TGTGCCAGCAGCTTAATCTTTGGGACTAGCGGGACCGGGGAGCTGTTTTTT. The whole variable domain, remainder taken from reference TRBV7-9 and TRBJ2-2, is DTGVSQNPRHKITKRGQNVTFRCDPISEHNRLYWYRQTLGQGPEFLTYFQNEAQLEKSRLLSDRFSAERPKGSFSTLEIQRTEQGDSAMYLCASSLIFGTSGTGELFFGEGSRLTVL.

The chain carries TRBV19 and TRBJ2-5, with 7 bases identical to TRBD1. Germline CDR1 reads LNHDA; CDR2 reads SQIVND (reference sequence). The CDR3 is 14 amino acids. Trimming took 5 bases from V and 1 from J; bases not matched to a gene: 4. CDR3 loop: CASSSTGTQETQYF. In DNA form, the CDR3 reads TGTGCCAGTAGTTCGACAGGGACCCAAGAGACCCAGTACTTC.

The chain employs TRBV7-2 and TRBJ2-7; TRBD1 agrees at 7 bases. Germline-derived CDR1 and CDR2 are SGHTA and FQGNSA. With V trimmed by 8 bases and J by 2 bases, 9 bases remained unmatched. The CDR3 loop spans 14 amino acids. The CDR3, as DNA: TGTGCCAGCTCCAGGACAGGCTCCACCTACGAGCAGTACTTC. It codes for CASSRTGSTYEQYF.

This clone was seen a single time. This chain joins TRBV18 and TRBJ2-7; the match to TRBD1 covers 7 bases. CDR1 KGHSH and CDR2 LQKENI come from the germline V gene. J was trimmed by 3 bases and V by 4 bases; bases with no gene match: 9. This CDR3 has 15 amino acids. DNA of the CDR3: TGTGCCAGCTCACAAAGACAGGGTGGTTTCTACGAGCAGTACTTC. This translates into CASSQRQGGFYEQYF.

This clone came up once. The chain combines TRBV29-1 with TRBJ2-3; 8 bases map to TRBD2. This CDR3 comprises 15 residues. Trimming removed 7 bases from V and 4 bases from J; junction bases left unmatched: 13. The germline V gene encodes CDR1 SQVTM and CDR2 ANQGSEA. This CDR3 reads CSAIRLARVADTQYF. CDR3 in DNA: TGCAGCGCAATTAGACTAGCGAGAGTGGCAGATACGCAGTATTTT.

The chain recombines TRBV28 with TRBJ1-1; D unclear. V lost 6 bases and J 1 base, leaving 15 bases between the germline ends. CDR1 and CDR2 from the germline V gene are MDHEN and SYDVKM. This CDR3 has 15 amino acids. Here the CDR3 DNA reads TGTGCCAGCAGCTCCAACATAGGGAGGAACACTGAAGCTTTCTTT. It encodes CASSSNIGRNTEAFF.

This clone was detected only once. The CDR3 DNA reads TGTGCCAGCAGTACTTACAGGGCTACCTATGGCTACACCTTC. This sequence encodes CASSTYRATYGYTF. The chain recombines TRBV6-5 with TRBJ1-2, with TRBD1 as a possible D gene (6 bases). This CDR3 region has 14 residues. Trimming removed 5 bases from V and 4 bases from J, with 14 bases in between. Germline V gene lookup returns CDR1 MNHEY and CDR2 SVGAGI.

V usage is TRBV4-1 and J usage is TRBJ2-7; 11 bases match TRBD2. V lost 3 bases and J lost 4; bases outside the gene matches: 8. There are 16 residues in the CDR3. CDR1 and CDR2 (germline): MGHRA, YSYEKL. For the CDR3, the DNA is TGCGCCAGCAGCCATTTCGACCCTAGCGGGAGGTACGAGCAGTACTTC. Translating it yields CASSHFDPSGRYEQYF.

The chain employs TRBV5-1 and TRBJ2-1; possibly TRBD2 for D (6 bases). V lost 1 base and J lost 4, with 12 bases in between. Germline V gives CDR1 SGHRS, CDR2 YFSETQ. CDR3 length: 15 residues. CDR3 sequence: CASSLLPGGYNEQFF. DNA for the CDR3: TGCGCCAGCAGCTTGCTGCCTGGAGGGTACAATGAGCAGTTCTTC. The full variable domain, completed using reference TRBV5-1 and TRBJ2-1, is KAGVTQTPRYLIKTRGQQVTLSCSPISGHRSVSWYQQTPGQGLQFLFEYFSETQRNKGNFPGRFSGRQFSNSRSEMNVSTLELGDSALYLCASSLLPGGYNEQFFGPGTRLTVL.

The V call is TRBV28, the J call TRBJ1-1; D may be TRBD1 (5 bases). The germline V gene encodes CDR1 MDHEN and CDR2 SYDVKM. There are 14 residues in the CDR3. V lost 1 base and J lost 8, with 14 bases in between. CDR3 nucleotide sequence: TGTGCCAGCAGTTTATTCGGCCAGGGCATCGAAGCTTTCTTT. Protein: CASSLFGQGIEAFF.

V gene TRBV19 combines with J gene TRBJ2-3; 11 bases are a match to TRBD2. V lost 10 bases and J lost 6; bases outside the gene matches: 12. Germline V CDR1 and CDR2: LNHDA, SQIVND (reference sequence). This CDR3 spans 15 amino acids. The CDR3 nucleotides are TGTGCCACCCTAGCGGGAGGCTCTGGTATGGATACGCAGTATTTT. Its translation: CATLAGGSGMDTQYF.

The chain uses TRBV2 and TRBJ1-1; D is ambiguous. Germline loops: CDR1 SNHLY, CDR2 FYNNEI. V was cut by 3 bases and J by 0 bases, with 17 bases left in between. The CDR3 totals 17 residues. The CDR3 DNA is TGTGCCAGCAGTGAGGTGTTGTCGGTTACTATGAACACTGAAGCTTTCTTT. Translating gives CASSEVLSVTMNTEAFF.

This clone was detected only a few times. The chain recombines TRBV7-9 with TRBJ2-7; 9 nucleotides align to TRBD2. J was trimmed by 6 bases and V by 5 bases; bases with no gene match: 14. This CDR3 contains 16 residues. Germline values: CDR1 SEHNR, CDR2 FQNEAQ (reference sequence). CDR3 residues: CASSPLAGTSRAEQYF. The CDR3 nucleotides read TGTGCCAGCAGCCCCCTCGCCGGGACTAGCAGGGCCGAGCAGTACTTC.

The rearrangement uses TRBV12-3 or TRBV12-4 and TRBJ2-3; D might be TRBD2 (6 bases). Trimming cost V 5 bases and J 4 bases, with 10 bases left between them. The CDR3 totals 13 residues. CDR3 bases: TGTGCCAGCAGTGATGGCGGGGCAGATACGCAGTATTTT. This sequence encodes CASSDGGADTQYF.

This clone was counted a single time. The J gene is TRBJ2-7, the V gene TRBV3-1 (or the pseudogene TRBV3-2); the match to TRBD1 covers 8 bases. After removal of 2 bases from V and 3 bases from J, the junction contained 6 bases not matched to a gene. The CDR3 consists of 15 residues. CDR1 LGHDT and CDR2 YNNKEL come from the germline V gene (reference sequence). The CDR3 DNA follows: TGTGCCAGCAGCCAAACGGGACAGGTAAACTACGAGCAGTACTTC. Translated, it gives CASSQTGQVNYEQYF.

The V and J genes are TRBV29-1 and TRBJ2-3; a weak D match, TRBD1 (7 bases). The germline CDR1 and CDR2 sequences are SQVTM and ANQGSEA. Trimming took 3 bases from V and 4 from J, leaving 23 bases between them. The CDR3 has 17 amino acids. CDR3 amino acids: CSVEFYSTGRRADTQYF. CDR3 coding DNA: TGCAGCGTTGAGTTTTATTCGACAGGGCGGAGGGCAGATACGCAGTATTTT.

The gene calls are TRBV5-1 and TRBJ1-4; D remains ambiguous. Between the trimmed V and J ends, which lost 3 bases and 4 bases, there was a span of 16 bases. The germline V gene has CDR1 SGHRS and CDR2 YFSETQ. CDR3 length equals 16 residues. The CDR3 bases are TGCGCCAGCAGCTCAGGCGCCGCAGCGGATAATGAAAAACTGTTTTTT. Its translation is CASSSGAAADNEKLFF.

The CDR3 region has the DNA TGTGCCAGCAGCCAAGAAAGACAGACTGGAAACACCATATATTTT. Translation gives CASSQERQTGNTIYF. The rearrangement links TRBV4-2 to TRBJ1-3; a weak D match, TRBD1 (5 bases). CDR1 LGHNA and CDR2 YNFKEQ come from the germline V gene. Between the trimmed V and J ends, which lost 0 bases and 2 bases, there was a span of 8 bases. The CDR3 covers 15 residues.

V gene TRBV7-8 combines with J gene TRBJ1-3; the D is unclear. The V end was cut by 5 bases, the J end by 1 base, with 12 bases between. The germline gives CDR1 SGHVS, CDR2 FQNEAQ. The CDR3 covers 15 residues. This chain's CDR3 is CASSQSRSSGNTIYF. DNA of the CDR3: TGTGCCAGCAGCCAGAGTCGGTCGTCTGGAAACACCATATATTTT.

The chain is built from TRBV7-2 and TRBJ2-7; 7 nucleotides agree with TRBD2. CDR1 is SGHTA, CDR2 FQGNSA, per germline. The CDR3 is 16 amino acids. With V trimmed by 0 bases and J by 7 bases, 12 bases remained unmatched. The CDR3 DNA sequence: TGTGCCAGCAGCTTAGCGTCCCTGGGGGGGACCGGAGAGCAGTACTTC. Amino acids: CASSLASLGGTGEQYF.

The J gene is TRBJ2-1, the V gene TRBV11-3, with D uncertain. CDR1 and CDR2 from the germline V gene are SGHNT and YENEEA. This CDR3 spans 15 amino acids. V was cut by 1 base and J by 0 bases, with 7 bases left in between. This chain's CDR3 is CASSLGSVSYNEQFF. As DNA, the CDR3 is TGTGCCAGCAGCTTAGGCTCAGTCTCCTACAATGAGCAGTTCTTC.

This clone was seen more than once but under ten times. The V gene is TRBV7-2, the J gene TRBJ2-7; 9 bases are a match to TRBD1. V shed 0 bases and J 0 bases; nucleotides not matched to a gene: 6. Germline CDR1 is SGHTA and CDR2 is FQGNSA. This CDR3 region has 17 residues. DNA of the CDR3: TGTGCCAGCAGCTTAGCGTATCCGACAGGGGGCTCCTACGAGCAGTACTTC. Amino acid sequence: CASSLAYPTGGSYEQYF.